One sample yielded the 28 T cell receptor beta chains listed below, sequenced in a study of blood T cells in healthy people across ages. A second PCR, run for about 7 to 11 cycles, used a sample-barcoded 5' primer plus a J-beta primer mix. One entry per CDR3 protein results from TCRdb running MiXCR on the 5' RACE reads. The data show around 1,600,000 distinct CDR3 sequences, with about 45% seen just once and approximately 4% held by the top ten. The specimen was blood. These receptors came from a woman between 18 and 29 years old in good health.

The rearrangement joins TRBV29-1 to TRBJ1-1; 7 bases line up with TRBD1. The CDR3 is 14 residues long. CDR1 SQVTM and CDR2 ANQGSEA come from the germline V gene. Trimming took 7 bases from V and 5 from J; bases not matched to a gene: 13. The CDR3 bases are TGCAGCGGGCTCGGACAGGCCAGGATTACTGAAGCTTTCTTT. This gives the protein CSGLGQARITEAFF.

This sequence joins TRBV20-1 and TRBJ2-4, with 11 bases lining up with TRBD2. The CDR3 covers 16 residues. The V gene end was trimmed by 0 bases and the J gene end by 6 bases; junction bases not matched to a gene: 7. Germline V CDR1 and CDR2: DFQATT, SNEGSKA (reference sequence). The CDR3 coding sequence is TGCAGTGCTAGAGATAGAGCTAGCGGGAGGAGAAACATTCAGTACTTC. Translated, it gives CSARDRASGRRNIQYF.

V is TRBV4-1 and J is TRBJ2-2; 7 bases line up with TRBD1. In germline, CDR1 is MGHRA, CDR2 YSYEKL. This CDR3 region has 18 residues. The V gene end was trimmed by 1 base and the J gene end by 1 base; junction bases not matched to a gene: 9. The DNA of the CDR3 is TGCGCCAGCAGCCAAGGAACCTTAGGGGGCCTGAACACCGGGGAGCTGTTTTTT. Translated: CASSQGTLGGLNTGELFF.

The rearrangement uses TRBV7-2 and TRBJ2-5, with D hard to call. Germline-derived CDR1 and CDR2 are SGHTA and FQGNSA. Trimming left V 1 base short and J 2 bases short, with 8 bases between. This CDR3 has 14 residues. CDR3 in amino acids: CASSLVARQETQYF. CDR3 DNA: TGTGCCAGCAGCTTAGTCGCCAGACAAGAGACCCAGTACTTC.

The chain has TRBV21-1 and TRBJ1-2; the table assigns TRBD1, which was not confirmed against the DNA. TRBV21-1 is a known pseudogene. The CDR3 length is 14 residues. The CDR3 here is CASSPCMGNYGYTF. In DNA form, the CDR3 reads TGTGCCAGCAGCCCCTGTATGGGGAACTATGGCTACACCTTC.

The sample holds a few counts of this clonotype. The chain recombines TRBV12-3 or TRBV12-4 with TRBJ2-3; D remains unclear. The CDR3 is 13 amino acids. Trimming took 2 bases from V and 8 from J, leaving 11 bases between them. The CDR3 region has the DNA TGTGCCAGCAGTTTAATACGGCTTGGTACGCAGTATTTT. Translating gives CASSLIRLGTQYF.

The chain employs TRBV29-1 and TRBJ1-1, with 10 bases identical to TRBD1. There are 13 residues in the CDR3. Germline-derived CDR1 and CDR2 are SQVTM and ANQGSEA. With V trimmed by 7 bases and J by 6 bases, 8 bases remained unmatched. The chain's CDR3 is CSARTGGLAEAFF. Written as DNA, the CDR3 is TGCAGCGCTCGGACAGGGGGGTTAGCTGAAGCTTTCTTT.

The rearrangement joins TRBV27 to TRBJ1-4, with 7 bases that match TRBD1. Trimming cost V 6 bases and J 4 bases; bases outside gene matches: 8. The CDR3 consists of 15 residues. Germline V lookup: CDR1 MNHEY, CDR2 SMNVEV (reference sequence). Here the CDR3 reads CASSWTGGDNEKLFF. CDR3 DNA sequence: TGTGCCAGCAGCTGGACAGGTGGGGATAATGAAAAACTGTTTTTT.

V and J are TRBV7-2 and TRBJ2-1, with a weak D call TRBD2 (5 bases). This CDR3 is built from 16 residues. The germline CDR1 and CDR2 sequences are SGHTA and FQGNSA. Trimming stripped 6 bases from V and 2 bases from J, with 17 bases between. CDR3 amino acids: CASRLKVDGTYNEQFF. The DNA of the CDR3 is TGTGCCAGCAGGTTGAAGGTAGACGGGACCTACAATGAGCAGTTCTTC.

This chain joins TRBV29-1 and TRBJ2-1, with 9 bases aligning to TRBD1. The end of the DNA is better explained by TRBJ2-7, so the J call may be wrong. CDR1 and CDR2 (germline): SQVTM, ANQGSEA. This CDR3 has 15 residues. CDR3 protein: CSVGGQGSSYNEQYF. For the CDR3, the DNA is TGCAGCGTTGGGGGACAGGGAAGCTCCTACAATGAGCAGTACTTC.

The rearrangement links TRBV5-1 to TRBJ1-2; D is unresolved. Between the trimmed V and J ends, which lost 4 bases and 1 base, there was a span of 14 bases. The CDR3 is 15 residues long. Germline CDR1 is SGHRS and CDR2 is YFSETQ. The CDR3 reads CASSPGSQDNYGYTF. The CDR3 region has the DNA TGCGCCAGCAGCCCGGGAAGCCAGGATAACTATGGCTACACCTTC.

The chain has TRBV6-2 or TRBV6-3 and TRBJ1-1, with no clear D. The CDR3 totals 12 residues. Germline loops: CDR1 MNHEY, CDR2 SVGEGT. The ends were cut back, 6 bases at V and 4 bases at J, with 9 bases in the middle. The CDR3 here is CASRDSFTEAFF. Written as DNA, the CDR3 is TGTGCCAGCAGGGATTCATTCACTGAAGCTTTCTTT.

V usage is TRBV16 and J usage is TRBJ1-5; D is unresolved. Trimming left V 7 bases short and J 4 bases short, with 14 bases between. Germline V CDR1 and CDR2: KGHSY, FQNENV. The CDR3 sequence is 14 residues long. CDR3 sequence: CASISRLGNQPQHF. For the CDR3, the DNA is TGTGCCAGCATCTCAAGGCTTGGGAATCAGCCCCAGCATTTT.

The gene calls are TRBV28 and TRBJ2-7; D is possibly TRBD2 (5 bases). Germline V gives CDR1 MDHEN, CDR2 SYDVKM. The CDR3 is 16 residues long. Trimming stripped 6 bases from V and 4 bases from J, with 22 bases between. CDR3 amino acids: CASRLGRPSLPYEQYF. Here the CDR3 DNA reads TGTGCCAGCAGATTAGGGAGACCTTCGCTCCCGTACGAGCAGTACTTC.

This clonotype was recorded only once. The conserved final phenylalanine or tryptophan is absent from the CDR3, which likely points to a read error. This chain uses TRBV9 with TRBJ2-7, with D hard to call. Trimming took 0 bases from V and 5 from J, leaving 12 bases between them. Germline V gene lookup returns CDR1 SGDLS and CDR2 YYNGEE. The CDR3 totals 14 residues. CDR3: CASSVVGSKDEQYL. DNA for the CDR3: TGTGCCAGCAGCGTAGTGGGGTCAAAAGACGAGCAGTACTTA.

This clonotype has only a few counts. The chain joins TRBV7-3 to TRBJ2-2; D might be TRBD2 (6 bases). Trimming left V 4 bases short and J 8 bases short, with 17 bases between. The length of the CDR3 is 15 residues. Germline V gene sequence: CDR1 SGHTA, CDR2 FQGTGA. CDR3 sequence reads: CASSYTSSSRGELFF. Here the CDR3 DNA reads TGTGCCAGCAGCTACACTAGCAGTAGTAGGGGGGAGCTGTTTTTT.

In its sample, this clonotype was seen a few times. The V gene is TRBV5-4, the J gene TRBJ2-1, with TRBD2 matching over 7 bases. V was pared by 4 bases and J by 2 bases, with 6 bases of the junction left unmatched. From germline, CDR1 is SGHNT and CDR2 YYREEE (reference sequence). The CDR3 is 15 residues long. CDR3 sequence: CASSPHSGTYNEQFF. The CDR3 bases are TGTGCCAGCAGCCCCCACAGCGGGACCTACAATGAGCAGTTCTTC.

The chain employs TRBV20-1 and TRBJ2-7, with D maybe TRBD1 (6 bases). Looked up from germline, CDR1 is DFQATT and CDR2 is SNEGSKA (reference sequence). V was shortened by 2 bases and J by 3 bases, with 14 bases between the two germline ends. CDR3 size: 14 residues. DNA of the CDR3: TGCAGTGCTAGAAAAGGGAGAGGGGGCTACGAGCAGTACTTC. Translation: CSARKGRGGYEQYF.

This clonotype was seen only a few times. The rearrangement uses TRBV4-3 and TRBJ1-1; 8 bases are a match to TRBD1. The V gene's germline CDR1 is LGHNA and CDR2 YSLEER. Trimming removed 4 bases from V and 5 bases from J; junction bases left unmatched: 6. This CDR3 spans 14 amino acids. The CDR3 reads CASSPRQGRTEAFF. In DNA, the CDR3 is TGCGCCAGCAGCCCTAGACAGGGGCGGACTGAAGCTTTCTTT.

This clonotype was seen only a few times. The chain has TRBV7-2 and TRBJ2-1; D is perhaps TRBD2 (5 bases). CDR3 length: 13 residues. Germline CDR1 SGHTA, CDR2 FQGNSA. Trimming took 3 bases from V and 9 from J, leaving 12 bases between them. CDR3 sequence: CASSFGVSSEQFF. Written as DNA, the CDR3 is TGTGCCAGCAGCTTCGGGGTTTCCAGTGAGCAGTTCTTC.

The gene calls are TRBV20-1 and TRBJ1-6, with D unclear. V gave up 1 base and J gave up 9 bases, with 16 bases separating them. There are 15 residues in the CDR3. The germline gives CDR1 DFQATT, CDR2 SNEGSKA (reference sequence). CDR3 sequence reads: CSARGQASYFSPLHF. CDR3 coding DNA: TGCAGTGCTAGAGGTCAGGCCAGCTACTTTTCACCCCTCCACTTT.

The V gene is TRBV20-1, the J gene TRBJ1-1; D is unclear. Germline values: CDR1 DFQATT, CDR2 SNEGSKA (reference sequence). The germline V and J ends were trimmed by 6 bases and 0 bases, with 14 bases remaining between them. This CDR3 comprises 14 residues. CDR3 bases: TGCAGTGCACGCGGTGGGTTTTTGAACACTGAAGCTTTCTTT. Residues: CSARGGFLNTEAFF.

This clonotype was seen a few times. This chain links TRBV5-1 with TRBJ1-4; D gene unclear. In germline, CDR1 is SGHRS, CDR2 YFSETQ. Trimming shortened V by 2 bases and J by 7 bases, and 15 bases separated the two germline ends. The CDR3 covers 15 residues. CDR3 protein: CASSLTSRGGEKLFF. As DNA, the CDR3 is TGCGCCAGCAGCTTAACGAGTCGAGGCGGTGAAAAACTGTTTTTT. Supplemented by reference TRBV5-1 and TRBJ1-4, the full variable domain reads KAGVTQTPRYLIKTRGQQVTLSCSPISGHRSVSWYQQTPGQGLQFLFEYFSETQRNKGNFPGRFSGRQFSNSRSEMNVSTLELGDSALYLCASSLTSRGGEKLFFGSGTQLSVL.

The sample holds a few counts of this clonotype. The chain has TRBV12-3 or TRBV12-4 and TRBJ2-1, with 8 bases lining up with TRBD1. The CDR3 covers 16 residues. V was pared by 6 bases and J by 3 bases, with 10 bases of the junction left unmatched. The CDR3 region has the DNA TGTGCCAGCAGAATCCAGGGGGCGGGATTCTACAATGAGCAGTTCTTC. Translated: CASRIQGAGFYNEQFF.

With regard to this clonotype: An end of the junction does not agree with germline; a read error may underlie this. V is TRBV19 and J is TRBJ1-2; TRBD1 is a possible D gene (6 bases). Per the germline V gene, CDR1 is LNHDA and CDR2 is SQIVND (reference sequence). This CDR3 contains 15 residues. CDR3 DNA sequence: TGTGCCAGCAGTACCGGGGAGGGGGTCTTCTATGGCTACACCTTC. It encodes CASSTGEGVFYGYTF.

This rearrangement joins TRBV20-1 to TRBJ1-2; TRBD1 might be the D (5 bases). The CDR3 covers 14 residues. Germline V CDR1 and CDR2: DFQATT, SNEGSKA (reference sequence). Between the trimmed V and J ends, which lost 6 bases and 8 bases, there was a span of 22 bases. This chain's CDR3 is CSAGRDGGFEGYTF. The CDR3 DNA sequence: TGCAGTGCGGGGCGGGACGGCGGTTTCGAAGGCTACACCTTC.

The rearrangement uses TRBV7-9 and TRBJ1-4; tentatively, D is TRBD1 (5 bases). Per germline, CDR1 SEHNR and CDR2 FQNEAQ (reference sequence). This CDR3 contains 15 residues. With 1 base removed from V and 10 bases from J, the gap between germline ends came to 16 bases. CDR3 DNA: TGTGCCAGCAGCTTAGGCTACGGGGCAGAGGGAAAACTGTTTTTT. Protein product: CASSLGYGAEGKLFF. Supplemented by reference TRBV7-9 and TRBJ1-4, the full variable domain reads DTGVSQNPRHKITKRGQNVTFRCDPISEHNRLYWYRQTLGQGPEFLTYFQNEAQLEKSRLLSDRFSAERPKGSFSTLEIQRTEQGDSAMYLCASSLGYGAEGKLFFGSGTQLSVL.

The chain couples TRBV4-2 to TRBJ2-7; 10 bases match TRBD2. The J call may be mistaken, given a closer DNA end match to TRBJ2-5. Germline-derived CDR1 and CDR2 are LGHNA and YNFKEQ. The CDR3 covers 15 residues. As DNA, the CDR3 is TGTGCCAGCAGCCAAGAACTAGCGGGAATGGAGACCCAGTACTTC. Translation: CASSQELAGMETQYF.